One and the same sample provided the 7 T cell receptor beta chains below, sequenced in a study of blood T cell repertoires in COVID-19. Sequencing used immunoSEQ multiplex PCR; TCRdb keeps in-frame clones, though not all of them. The sample yields 200,000 to 250,000 clones, 83% seen once. The material sequenced was peripheral blood. These TCRs come from a human donor in a cohort sampled during active COVID-19.

The gene calls are TRBV21-1 and TRBJ2-3; TRBD2, as called in the table, went unchecked against the DNA. TRBV21-1 is listed as a pseudogene. The CDR3 consists of 16 residues. CDR3 protein: CASSKGQAGVTDTQYF. CDR3 bases: TGTGCCAGCAGCAAAGGGCAGGCGGGAGTGACAGATACGCAGTATTTT.

The V call is TRBV6-1, the J call TRBJ2-7; D is unclear. Trimming pared 1 base from V and 6 bases from J, leaving 7 bases between. The CDR3 extends over 12 amino acids. The V gene's germline CDR1 is MNHNS and CDR2 SASEGT. The CDR3 reads CASSEGTGEQYF. The CDR3 region has the DNA TGTGCCAGCAGTGAAGGAACGGGCGAGCAGTACTTC.

V is TRBV10-2 and J is TRBJ1-1, with 7 bases fitting TRBD1. The CDR3 length is 16 residues. CDR1 WSHSY and CDR2 SAAADI come from the germline V gene. V gave up 1 base and J gave up 2 bases; unmatched junction bases: 7. CDR3 DNA: TGCGCCAGCAGTGAGTTGGCAGGGGGTTTTAACACTGAAGCTTTCTTT. Translating it yields CASSELAGGFNTEAFF.

This chain joins TRBV7-2 and TRBJ2-3, with 9 nucleotides matching TRBD2. Germline V gene sequence: CDR1 SGHTA, CDR2 FQGNSA. This CDR3 is built from 16 residues. Trimming at V came to 5 bases and at J to 5 bases, leaving 11 bases not matched to a gene. The CDR3 protein is CASSPEWASGEDTQYF. CDR3 sequence (DNA): TGTGCCAGCAGCCCAGAGTGGGCTAGCGGGGAAGATACGCAGTATTTT.

The chain uses TRBV9 and TRBJ1-2, with D maybe TRBD1 (6 bases). This CDR3 region has 14 residues. Trimming pared 3 bases from V and 6 bases from J, leaving 15 bases between. Germline V CDR1 and CDR2: SGDLS, YYNGEE. The CDR3 sequence is CASSDLTGFDGYTF. The CDR3 DNA reads as TGTGCCAGCAGCGATCTGACAGGCTTCGATGGCTACACCTTC.

This clone has only a few counts. This sequence joins TRBV5-1 and TRBJ1-6; possibly TRBD1 for D (6 bases). CDR1 and CDR2 (germline): SGHRS, YFSETQ. Trimming left V 4 bases short and J 10 bases short, with 18 bases between. The CDR3 contains 15 residues. The CDR3 sequence is CASSIGRGAGSPLHF. CDR3 nucleotide sequence: TGCGCCAGCAGCATTGGACGGGGGGCCGGATCACCCCTCCACTTT.

The chain recombines TRBV5-4 with TRBJ2-7; no definite D call. The CDR3 length is 14 residues. CDR1 is SGHNT and CDR2 is YYREEE in the germline V gene (reference sequence). Trimming left V 2 bases short and J 3 bases short, with 12 bases between. In nucleotides, the CDR3 is TGTGCCAGCAGCTTTAATCCTGGAGTCTACGAGCAGTACTTC. It specifies CASSFNPGVYEQYF.